These 21 T cell receptor beta chains were all obtained from the same sample, sequenced in a study of blood T cell repertoires in COVID-19. Here immunoSEQ multiplex PCR was the method, and the copy in TCRdb shows in-frame clones only, minus some. Of hundreds of thousands of clones in the sample, roughly 80% are singletons; the top ten hold 5%. Input material: PBMCs or T cells enriched from blood (not recorded which). The receptor set was obtained from a man between 40 and 49 years old who had been exposed to COVID-19.

V usage is TRBV3-1 (or the pseudogene TRBV3-2) and J usage is TRBJ1-4, with 7 bases aligning to TRBD1. CDR1 and CDR2 (germline): LGHDT, YNNKEL (reference sequence). V lost 5 bases, J lost 6 bases, and 3 bases stayed unmatched. CDR3 size: 13 residues. The CDR3: CASSRTGDEKLFF. In DNA form, the CDR3 reads TGTGCCAGCAGCAGAACAGGGGATGAAAAACTGTTTTTT.

The chain carries TRBV29-1 and TRBJ2-5; D not certain. The CDR3 has 12 amino acids. The V end lost 4 bases, the J end lost 1 base, and 7 bases lay between the germline ends. Germline V CDR1 and CDR2: SQVTM, ANQGSEA. The CDR3, as DNA: TGCAGCGTTGCGGAGCTCCAAGAGACCCAGTACTTC. It translates to CSVAELQETQYF.

The table lists this clone with a count of one. The chain has TRBV7-8 and TRBJ1-5, with D possibly matching TRBD1 (6 bases). This CDR3 comprises 13 residues. Germline V gene data show CDR1 as SGHVS and CDR2 as FQNEAQ. V lost 5 bases and J 1 base, leaving 6 bases between the germline ends. Here the CDR3 DNA reads TGTGCCAGCAGCACAGGGAGCAATCAGCCCCAGCATTTT. This gives the protein CASSTGSNQPQHF.

In DNA form, the CDR3 reads TGTGCCAGCAGCCAATCCATTATGAGCGAGCAGTACTTC. It encodes CASSQSIMSEQYF. J is TRBJ2-7 and V is TRBV2; D is undetermined. The CDR3 contains 13 residues. Germline loops: CDR1 SNHLY, CDR2 FYNNEI. The V end lost 6 bases, the J end lost 6 bases, and 15 bases lay between the germline ends.

V gene TRBV7-9 combines with J gene TRBJ2-1, with 12 nucleotides matching TRBD2. This CDR3 has 18 amino acids. Germline CDR1 reads SEHNR; CDR2 reads FQNEAQ (reference sequence). The V gene end was trimmed by 5 bases and the J gene end by 0 bases; junction bases not matched to a gene: 8. In DNA, the CDR3 is TGTGCCAGCAGCCCTGGGACTAGCGGGCCGAGCTCCTACAATGAGCAGTTCTTC. It is translated as CASSPGTSGPSSYNEQFF.

The chain recombines TRBV5-5 with TRBJ1-1, with D possibly TRBD1 on 5 matching bases. Germline CDR1 is SGHKS and CDR2 is YYEKEE (reference sequence). The CDR3 length is 12 residues. Trimming took off 3 bases at V and 11 bases at J, with 14 bases between the two ends. The chain's CDR3 is CASSSAGIYAFF. In DNA form, the CDR3 reads TGTGCCAGCAGCTCCGCAGGGATTTATGCTTTCTTT.

The rearrangement joins TRBV4-1 to TRBJ2-5, with 8 bases aligning to TRBD1. J was trimmed by 5 bases and V by 0 bases; bases with no gene match: 5. The germline V gene has CDR1 MGHRA and CDR2 YSYEKL. This CDR3 has 15 amino acids. The CDR3 DNA reads as TGCGCCAGCAGCCAAGATCCCAGACAGGGGGAGACCCAGTACTTC. This encodes CASSQDPRQGETQYF.

The V and J genes are TRBV7-9 and TRBJ1-3; 9 bases align to TRBD1. V shed 8 bases and J 8 bases; nucleotides not matched to a gene: 10. This CDR3 is 14 amino acids long. CDR1 is SEHNR, CDR2 FQNEAQ, per germline (reference sequence). The CDR3 nucleotides read TGTGCCAGCTCTCAAACAGGGGGCCGAGACACCATATATTTT. Translating it yields CASSQTGGRDTIYF.

V is TRBV18 and J is TRBJ2-1; a weak D match, TRBD2 (6 bases). The ends were cut back, 3 bases at V and 5 bases at J, with 14 bases in the middle. Germline V gene data show CDR1 as KGHSH and CDR2 as LQKENI. The CDR3 has 15 residues. The DNA of the CDR3 is TGTGCCAGCTCACCTAACCGGGACTTTCACAATGAGCAGTTCTTC. Residues: CASSPNRDFHNEQFF. Full variable domain (missing parts from reference TRBV18 and TRBJ2-1): NAGVMQNPRHLVRRRGQEARLRCSPMKGHSHVYWYRQLPEEGLKFMVYLQKENIIDESGMPKERFSAEFPKEGPSILRIQQVVRGDSAAYFCASSPNRDFHNEQFFGPGTRLTVL.

The rearrangement joins TRBV29-1 to TRBJ1-2, with D perhaps matching TRBD1 (6 bases). This CDR3 is 11 amino acids long. Germline V gives CDR1 SQVTM, CDR2 ANQGSEA. V lost 7 bases to trimming and J lost 8 bases, with 14 bases between them. CDR3 coding DNA: TGCAGCGCAATCCAGGGGCTGGGCTACACCTTC. Translation gives CSAIQGLGYTF.

The chain links TRBV2 to TRBJ2-3; D not certain. CDR3 length: 15 amino acids. Germline lookup yields CDR1 SNHLY and CDR2 FYNNEI. V was cut by 7 bases and J by 0 bases, with 14 bases left in between. The CDR3 reads CASNISPPSTDTQYF. The CDR3 region has the DNA TGTGCCAGCAATATTAGTCCCCCAAGCACAGATACGCAGTATTTT.

A note on this clone: The sample has other DNA sequences that encode this CDR3 too. The CDR3 protein is CASSLGTANTEAFF. CDR3 nucleotide sequence: TGCGCCAGCAGCTTGGGGACAGCGAACACTGAAGCTTTCTTT. This chain links TRBV5-1 with TRBJ1-1, with D possibly TRBD1 on 6 matching bases. Germline values: CDR1 SGHRS, CDR2 YFSETQ. V was clipped by 0 bases and J by 1 base, with 7 bases between them. This CDR3 comprises 14 residues.

This clone was counted only a few times. The rearrangement uses TRBV7-9 and TRBJ2-7, with D uncertain. The CDR3 sequence is 11 residues long. Between the trimmed V and J ends, which lost 6 bases and 7 bases, there was a span of 10 bases. Germline lookup yields CDR1 SEHNR and CDR2 FQNEAQ (reference sequence). In DNA, the CDR3 is TGTGCCAGCAGTCTAGAGAGGGAGCAGTACTTC. This gives the protein CASSLEREQYF.

The V call is TRBV4-1, the J call TRBJ1-2; possible D gene TRBD1, 5 bases. The ends were cut back, 4 bases at V and 8 bases at J, with 32 bases in the middle. The CDR3 is made up of 19 amino acids. Germline CDR1 and CDR2: MGHRA and YSYEKL. The CDR3 bases are TGCGCCAGCAGCCGACAAACGCCCCCCAGGCAGGGCAGTAGATACGGCTACACCTTC. Its protein is CASSRQTPPRQGSRYGYTF.

This clone was counted a few times. In the same sample, other DNA sequences code for this CDR3. This chain uses TRBV7-3 with TRBJ2-2, with 14 bases identical to TRBD2. This CDR3 has 15 residues. Trimming cost V 3 bases and J 6 bases; bases outside gene matches: 0. Per germline, CDR1 SGHTA and CDR2 FQGTGA. DNA of the CDR3: TGTGCCAGCAGCTTGGGACTAGCGGGAGCCGGGGAGCTGTTTTTT. Protein product: CASSLGLAGAGELFF.

There are a few counts of this clone. This chain joins TRBV15 and TRBJ2-7, with D perhaps TRBD2 (6 bases). Trimming took off 5 bases at V and 6 bases at J, with 17 bases between the two ends. Germline values: CDR1 LNHNV, CDR2 YYDKDF (reference sequence). The CDR3 spans 14 residues. CDR3 in DNA: TGTGCCACCAGCTGGGACTCCGCTCCCTCCGAGCAGTACTTC. Translated: CATSWDSAPSEQYF. The variable domain in full, completed from reference TRBV15 and TRBJ2-7, reads DAMVIQNPRYQVTQFGKPVTLSCSQTLNHNVMYWYQQKSSQAPKLLFHYYDKDFNNEADTPDNFQSRRPNTSFCFLDIRSPGLGDTAMYLCATSWDSAPSEQYFGPGTRLTVT.

The CDR3 bases are TGTGCCAGCAGCCCCTATTCGGAGACCCAGTACTTC. The encoded protein is CASSPYSETQYF. The chain is built from TRBV7-2 and TRBJ2-5; D is unclear. Trimming shortened V by 5 bases and J by 5 bases, and 9 bases separated the two germline ends. The CDR3 is 12 amino acids. Germline V lookup: CDR1 SGHTA, CDR2 FQGNSA.

The chain is built from TRBV4-1 and TRBJ2-3; a weak D match, TRBD2 (6 bases). Germline V gives CDR1 MGHRA, CDR2 YSYEKL. CDR3 size: 17 residues. The V gene lost 8 bases and the J gene lost 1 base, with 22 bases spanning the gap. The CDR3 protein is CASQNYGPLAGTDTQYF. DNA of the CDR3: TGCGCCAGCCAAAATTATGGGCCCTTAGCGGGCACAGATACGCAGTATTTT.

This chain joins TRBV10-3 and TRBJ1-1, with D maybe TRBD1 (6 bases). The CDR3 sequence is 15 residues long. V was clipped by 10 bases and J by 0 bases, with 18 bases between them. Germline values: CDR1 ENHRY, CDR2 SYGVKD. This chain's CDR3 is CATLPREGVNTEAFF. Here the CDR3 DNA reads TGTGCCACCCTCCCCCGGGAGGGGGTGAACACTGAAGCTTTCTTT.

The rearrangement links TRBV6-5 to TRBJ1-5; D possibly corresponds to TRBD1 (5 bases). Germline-derived CDR1 and CDR2 are MNHEY and SVGAGI. Trimming cost V 10 bases and J 3 bases, with 13 bases left between them. This CDR3 has 13 residues. As DNA, the CDR3 is TGTGCCACCCAGACGGGACTCAATCAGCCCCAGCATTTT. This codes for CATQTGLNQPQHF.

The chain is built from TRBV21-1 and TRBJ2-1; TRBD2 reflects the table's D call only, with no check against the DNA. TRBV21-1 is a pseudogene. This CDR3 comprises 20 residues. The CDR3 DNA follows: TGTGCCAGGTTAAGGTACTCGGGACTAGCGGGAGGCCCCCCCTACAATGAGCAGTTCTTC. Translation gives CARLRYSGLAGGPPYNEQFF.